The 2 T cell receptor beta chains below come from one sample, sequenced in a study of blood T cell repertoires in COVID-19. Repertoires were generated with immunoSEQ multiplex PCR, while TCRdb's copy carries only in-frame clones and drops some. The profile shows 350,000 to 400,000 clones, 80% to 90% of them singletons. The specimen sequenced was PBMCs or T cells enriched from blood (not recorded which). These receptors came from a man aged 40-55 years in a cohort exposed to, infected with or recovered from COVID-19 (not recorded which).

The rearrangement joins TRBV3-1 (or the pseudogene TRBV3-2) to TRBJ2-5, with D maybe TRBD1 (6 bases). This CDR3 comprises 15 residues. Germline V gives CDR1 LGHDT, CDR2 YNNKEL (reference sequence). The V gene lost 4 bases and the J gene lost 5 bases, with 17 bases spanning the gap. This chain's CDR3 is CASSLRTAGAETQYF. In nucleotides, the CDR3 is TGTGCCAGCAGCCTACGGACGGCAGGGGCCGAGACCCAGTACTTC.

The V gene is TRBV24-1, the J gene TRBJ2-7; TRBD1 aligns across 10 bases. Germline V gives CDR1 KGHDR, CDR2 SFDVKD. Germline trimming cut 7 bases from V and 2 bases from J; bases unmatched to any gene: 7. This CDR3 spans 15 amino acids. The DNA of the CDR3 is TGTGCCACCAGCAAGACCGGGACAGGGGCCTACGAGCAGTACTTC. It is translated as CATSKTGTGAYEQYF.